Presented here are 29 T cell receptor beta chains from one specimen sequenced in a study of blood T cell repertoires in COVID-19. Generated by immunoSEQ multiplex PCR, the TCRdb table keeps only in-frame clones and is missing some. This sample has a few hundred thousand clones, with 80% to 90% found just once. Sequenced material: peripheral blood. These receptors were obtained from a man aged 25 to 40 with acute or convalescent COVID-19.

The rearrangement links TRBV10-3 to TRBJ2-7; D gene unclear. V lost 6 bases, J lost 1 base, and 16 bases lay in between. Per germline, CDR1 ENHRY and CDR2 SYGVKD. This CDR3 is 15 amino acids long. In DNA form, the CDR3 reads TGTGCCATCAGCCGAGATTTAGCCCCTTCCTACGAGCAGTACTTC. Translation: CAISRDLAPSYEQYF.

This chain links TRBV7-9 with TRBJ2-5, with a weak D call TRBD1 (5 bases). The CDR3 is made up of 14 amino acids. Trimming pared 1 base from V and 10 bases from J, leaving 16 bases between. Germline V gives CDR1 SEHNR, CDR2 FQNEAQ (reference sequence). The DNA of the CDR3 is TGTGCCAGCAGCTTAGTTTCCGGCAAGGGGATCCAGTACTTC. Translated, it gives CASSLVSGKGIQYF.

The chain links TRBV28 to TRBJ2-3; D may be TRBD2 (6 bases). CDR3 length equals 13 residues. Germline values: CDR1 MDHEN, CDR2 SYDVKM. Trimming cost V 6 bases and J 6 bases, with 13 bases left between them. The CDR3 DNA is TGTGCCAGCAGCCGGGAGAGGTTGGATACGCAGTATTTT. As protein: CASSRERLDTQYF.

The gene calls are TRBV19 and TRBJ2-1; D may be TRBD1 (5 bases). V was trimmed by 7 bases and J by 3 bases, leaving 10 bases between them. CDR1 is LNHDA, CDR2 SQIVND, per germline (reference sequence). The CDR3 has 13 residues. Here the CDR3 reads CASNTGFYNEQFF. CDR3 sequence (DNA): TGTGCCAGTAATACAGGATTCTACAATGAGCAGTTCTTC.

The V gene is TRBV4-2, the J gene TRBJ2-1; possibly TRBD2 for D (7 bases). The CDR3 is made up of 16 amino acids. V was pared by 1 base and J by 8 bases, with 18 bases between. Germline V lookup: CDR1 LGHNA, CDR2 YNFKEQ. The CDR3 region is CASSQVNRVRGDEQFF. CDR3 in DNA: TGTGCCAGCAGCCAAGTAAACAGGGTCCGGGGGGATGAGCAGTTCTTC.

The V call is TRBV11-3, the J call TRBJ2-1; 7 bases are shared with TRBD2. The CDR3 spans 14 residues. Losses at the gene ends were 1 base for V and 4 bases for J; bases not matched to a gene: 1. The germline CDR1 and CDR2 sequences are SGHNT and YENEEA. The DNA of the CDR3 is TGTGCCAGCAGCTTAGCGGGGGGATACAATGAGCAGTTCTTC. Translation gives CASSLAGGYNEQFF.

This sequence joins TRBV30 and TRBJ2-1; D is ambiguous. This CDR3 is built from 11 residues. V lost 1 base and J 10 bases, leaving 8 bases between the germline ends. Germline V gene data show CDR1 as GTSNPN and CDR2 as SVGIG (reference sequence). The CDR3 loop reads CAWSASIEQFF. The CDR3 coding sequence is TGTGCCTGGAGTGCCTCTATAGAGCAGTTCTTC.

J is TRBJ1-2 and V is TRBV18, with D possibly TRBD1 on 5 matching bases. The CDR3 sequence is 13 residues long. The germline V gene encodes CDR1 KGHSH and CDR2 LQKENI. Trimming shortened V by 2 bases and J by 3 bases, and 7 bases separated the two germline ends. CDR3 protein: CASSPAGHYGYTF. CDR3 sequence (DNA): TGTGCCAGCTCACCAGCAGGGCACTATGGCTACACCTTC.

This clone has a handful of counts. The rearrangement uses TRBV5-1 and TRBJ2-3, with D maybe TRBD2 (6 bases). The V end lost 1 base, the J end lost 0 bases, and 9 bases lay between the germline ends. The V gene's germline CDR1 is SGHRS and CDR2 YFSETQ. There are 15 residues in the CDR3. In DNA, the CDR3 is TGCGCCAGCAGCTTGCAGCTAGCGAGCACAGATACGCAGTATTTT. Its protein product is CASSLQLASTDTQYF. Together with reference TRBV5-1 and TRBJ2-3, the CDR3 gives the full variable domain: KAGVTQTPRYLIKTRGQQVTLSCSPISGHRSVSWYQQTPGQGLQFLFEYFSETQRNKGNFPGRFSGRQFSNSRSEMNVSTLELGDSALYLCASSLQLASTDTQYFGPGTRLTVL.

The chain couples TRBV27 to TRBJ1-1; TRBD1 is a possible D gene (5 bases). V lost 2 bases and J lost 7, with 17 bases in between. CDR3 length: 15 amino acids. Germline V gene lookup returns CDR1 MNHEY and CDR2 SMNVEV (reference sequence). CDR3 nucleotide sequence: TGTGCCAGCAGTTTAACGGCGGAGGGACCCTTTGAAGCTTTCTTT. Its translation: CASSLTAEGPFEAFF.

V usage is TRBV5-1 and J usage is TRBJ1-1; 7 bases fit TRBD1. Looked up from germline, CDR1 is SGHRS and CDR2 is YFSETQ. The V and J ends lost 2 bases and 5 bases, in that order; junction bases with no gene match: 6. The CDR3 is 14 residues long. CDR3 coding DNA: TGCGCCAGCAGCTTATACAGGGGACGAACTGAAGCTTTCTTT. This encodes CASSLYRGRTEAFF.

This clone was counted a single time. The CDR3 DNA reads as TGTGCCAGCCCCTACACCCCCGGGACAGGGAAGTCCTACGAGCAGTACTTC. Protein product: CASPYTPGTGKSYEQYF. V is TRBV5-8 and J is TRBJ2-7; 9 bases are a match to TRBD1. The CDR3 covers 17 residues. From germline, CDR1 is SGHTS and CDR2 YDEGEE. V was clipped by 7 bases and J by 1 base; unmatched bases: 15.

The chain links TRBV10-3 to TRBJ1-4; D is possibly TRBD1 (5 bases). The V end was cut by 8 bases, the J end by 8 bases, with 15 bases between. Germline CDR1 is ENHRY and CDR2 is SYGVKD. The CDR3 totals 13 residues. For the CDR3, the DNA is TGTGCCATCGGCAGGCAGGGAGGGGAAAAACTGTTTTTT. Amino acids: CAIGRQGGEKLFF.

The chain has TRBV9 and TRBJ1-1; TRBD1 agrees at 7 bases. This CDR3 has 14 residues. Germline values: CDR1 SGDLS, CDR2 YYNGEE. V lost 4 bases and J lost 3; bases outside the gene matches: 6. CDR3 bases: TGTGCCAGCAGCCGGTGGACAGGAGACACTGAAGCTTTCTTT. As protein: CASSRWTGDTEAFF.

V usage is TRBV11-2 and J usage is TRBJ1-6; TRBD1 agrees at 9 bases. The germline gives CDR1 SGHAT, CDR2 FQNNGV. V gave up 2 bases and J gave up 10 bases; unmatched junction bases: 6. CDR3 length equals 15 residues. CDR3 residues: CASSLLRTGDSPLHF. The CDR3 DNA sequence: TGTGCCAGCAGCTTACTCCGGACAGGGGACTCACCCCTCCACTTT.

V gene TRBV7-6 combines with J gene TRBJ2-7; 11 nucleotides match TRBD1. J lost 4 bases, V lost 1 base, and 6 bases had no gene match. Germline CDR1 and CDR2: SGHVS and FNYEAQ. The CDR3 covers 16 residues. CDR3 loop: CASSLVAGQGGYEQYF. Here the CDR3 DNA reads TGTGCCAGCAGCTTAGTAGCGGGACAGGGGGGATACGAGCAGTACTTC.

The chain has TRBV9 and TRBJ2-7; D possibly corresponds to TRBD2 (6 bases). The CDR3 totals 19 residues. Trimming took off 7 bases at V and 2 bases at J, with 31 bases between the two ends. Per germline, CDR1 SGDLS and CDR2 YYNGEE. The CDR3 sequence is CASDQKGRCGGLLAYEQYF. The CDR3 nucleotides are TGTGCCAGCGACCAGAAGGGGAGGTGTGGAGGGCTACTAGCCTACGAGCAGTACTTC.

There are a few counts of this clone. V and J are TRBV3-1 (or the pseudogene TRBV3-2) and TRBJ2-7; 11 nucleotides agree with TRBD2. With V trimmed by 7 bases and J by 4 bases, 9 bases remained unmatched. Germline V gene sequence: CDR1 LGHDT, CDR2 YNNKEL (reference sequence). This CDR3 is 15 amino acids long. The CDR3 loop is CASTGWASGRYEQYF. For the CDR3, the DNA is TGTGCCAGCACCGGGTGGGCTAGCGGGAGGTACGAGCAGTACTTC.

The CDR3 DNA reads as TGTGCCAGCAGCTCTTGGGGGGTCAATGAGCAGTTCTTC. Its translation: CASSSWGVNEQFF. The chain joins TRBV5-4 to TRBJ2-1; D may be TRBD2 (6 bases). V was trimmed by 3 bases and J by 6 bases, leaving 10 bases between them. The V gene's germline CDR1 is SGHNT and CDR2 YYREEE (reference sequence). The CDR3 sequence is 13 residues long.

This chain joins TRBV28 and TRBJ2-5; TRBD2 agrees at 9 bases. The trim removed 6 bases at V and 0 bases at J, leaving 8 bases unmatched. The CDR3 consists of 16 residues. Germline V lookup: CDR1 MDHEN, CDR2 SYDVKM. In DNA, the CDR3 is TGTGCCAGCAGCTTAATCTCTAGCGGGGACCAAGAGACCCAGTACTTC. It codes for CASSLISSGDQETQYF.

The genes are TRBV18 and TRBJ1-3; TRBD1 matches 7 bases. CDR3 length equals 15 residues. Trimming cost V 4 bases and J 1 base; bases outside gene matches: 4. CDR1 and CDR2 from the germline V gene are KGHSH and LQKENI. CDR3 sequence reads: CASSHGTVSGNTIYF. Written as DNA, the CDR3 is TGTGCCAGCTCACATGGGACAGTATCTGGAAACACCATATATTTT.

The rearrangement links TRBV6-5 to TRBJ1-2; D might be TRBD1 (5 bases). Germline loops: CDR1 MNHEY, CDR2 SVGAGI. This CDR3 has 11 residues. V lost 8 bases and J 7 bases, leaving 11 bases between the germline ends. CDR3 residues: CASEGHGGYTF. DNA of the CDR3: TGTGCCAGCGAAGGACACGGTGGCTACACCTTC.

The rearrangement uses TRBV19 and TRBJ1-2; 11 nucleotides line up with TRBD1. The CDR3 loop spans 14 amino acids. V was pared by 6 bases and J by 7 bases, with 7 bases of the junction left unmatched. The germline V gene encodes CDR1 LNHDA and CDR2 SQIVND (reference sequence). CDR3 sequence: CASSPDRGLGGYTF. For the CDR3, the DNA is TGTGCCAGTAGCCCGGACAGGGGGCTAGGTGGCTACACCTTC.

The genes are TRBV3-1 (or the pseudogene TRBV3-2) and TRBJ1-6; a weak D match, TRBD1 (5 bases). Per the germline V gene, CDR1 is LGHDT and CDR2 is YNNKEL (reference sequence). Trimming shortened V by 1 base and J by 5 bases, and 21 bases separated the two germline ends. The CDR3 has 19 residues. CDR3 protein: CASSQASIEDTEDNSPLHF. CDR3 coding DNA: TGTGCCAGCAGCCAAGCATCCATAGAGGACACGGAAGATAATTCACCCCTCCACTTT.

The gene calls are TRBV28 and TRBJ2-1, with D tentatively TRBD2 (6 bases). The V and J ends lost 6 bases and 0 bases respectively, with 15 bases between them. The CDR3 is 16 amino acids. The germline V gene encodes CDR1 MDHEN and CDR2 SYDVKM. The CDR3 reads CASSPVADTSYNEQFF. CDR3 in DNA: TGTGCCAGCAGCCCCGTAGCGGATACCTCCTACAATGAGCAGTTCTTC. The entire variable domain, with the rest obtained from reference TRBV28 and TRBJ2-1, is as follows: DVKVTQSSRYLVKRTGEKVFLECVQDMDHENMFWYRQDPGLGLRLIYFSYDVKMKEKGDIPEGYSVSREKKERFSLILESASTNQTSMYLCASSPVADTSYNEQFFGPGTRLTVL.

V gene TRBV28 combines with J gene TRBJ1-2, with D unresolved. Germline V lookup: CDR1 MDHEN, CDR2 SYDVKM. CDR3 size: 14 residues. Trimming took 5 bases from V and 5 from J, leaving 15 bases between them. The CDR3 here is CASSPEVGGYGYTF. CDR3 in DNA: TGTGCCAGCAGTCCCGAGGTGGGTGGATATGGCTACACCTTC.

V gene TRBV7-2 combines with J gene TRBJ2-7; 9 bases are a match to TRBD1. This CDR3 is built from 15 residues. Germline V lookup: CDR1 SGHTA, CDR2 FQGNSA. V was clipped by 2 bases and J by 4 bases; unmatched bases: 6. The DNA for the CDR3 is TGTGCCAGCAGCTTATTTAAGGGACAGGGTTACGAGCAGTACTTC. It translates to CASSLFKGQGYEQYF.

The V call is TRBV15, the J call TRBJ2-7; D may be TRBD1 (7 bases). The V end lost 0 bases, the J end lost 7 bases, and 22 bases lay between the germline ends. The germline CDR1 and CDR2 sequences are LNHNV and YYDKDF (reference sequence). CDR3 length equals 17 residues. CDR3 loop: CATSRDVGGGRPGEQYF. The CDR3 nucleotides read TGTGCCACCAGCAGAGACGTAGGAGGGGGCAGACCGGGTGAGCAGTACTTC. Variable domain in full (rest from reference TRBV15 and TRBJ2-7): DAMVIQNPRYQVTQFGKPVTLSCSQTLNHNVMYWYQQKSSQAPKLLFHYYDKDFNNEADTPDNFQSRRPNTSFCFLDIRSPGLGDTAMYLCATSRDVGGGRPGEQYFGPGTRLTVT.

Concerning this clone: The same CDR3 also results from other DNA sequences found in this sample. The V and J genes are TRBV5-1 and TRBJ1-1; D perhaps matches TRBD1 (5 bases). Between the trimmed V and J ends, which lost 3 bases and 1 base, there was a span of 10 bases. This CDR3 contains 14 residues. Germline CDR1 reads SGHRS; CDR2 reads YFSETQ. CDR3 nucleotide sequence: TGCGCCAGCAGCTCGGGACTCCAGAACACTGAAGCTTTCTTT. It codes for CASSSGLQNTEAFF.